What follows are 21 T cell receptor beta chains derived from one specimen sequenced in a study of cytomegalovirus exposure and HLA in healthy donors. With 60 Vbeta and 13 Jbeta primers, the PCR was carried out. Using immunoSEQ multiplex PCR, the repertoire was profiled, and TCRdb retains in-frame clones only, with some absent. The profile shows about 160,000 clones, about 71% of them singletons. Sequences were obtained from PBMCs. These receptors all stem from a woman in her 30s in good health and CMV-seronegative.

The chain has TRBV7-9 and TRBJ1-5; D possibly corresponds to TRBD1 (5 bases). Trimming took off 5 bases at V and 4 bases at J, with 21 bases between the two ends. The germline CDR1 and CDR2 sequences are SEHNR and FQNEAQ (reference sequence). The CDR3 loop spans 17 amino acids. This CDR3 reads CASSPISLGGVNQPQHF. Here the CDR3 DNA reads TGTGCCAGCAGCCCTATCTCTCTCGGGGGGGTTAATCAGCCCCAGCATTTT.

The gene calls are TRBV12-5 and TRBJ2-3; 8 bases line up with TRBD2. The germline V gene has CDR1 LGHNT and CDR2 FRNRAP. V shed 0 bases, J shed 4 bases, and the junction held 9 bases outside the gene matches. CDR3 length: 17 amino acids. CDR3: CASGLVLTGGPPDTQYF. Written as DNA, the CDR3 is TGTGCTAGTGGTTTGGTACTTACGGGAGGGCCTCCAGATACGCAGTATTTT.

The chain recombines TRBV28 with TRBJ1-5; D call uncertain. Germline CDR1 and CDR2: MDHEN and SYDVKM. Trimming took off 6 bases at V and 6 bases at J, with 15 bases between the two ends. The CDR3 runs to 14 residues. In nucleotides, the CDR3 is TGTGCCAGCAGGCTCCCCGGGGAGGTTCAGCCCCAGCATTTT. Translated, it gives CASRLPGEVQPQHF.

The chain carries TRBV5-4 and TRBJ2-1; D is undetermined. Germline V gives CDR1 SGHNT, CDR2 YYREEE (reference sequence). The CDR3 is 13 residues long. V was pared by 0 bases and J by 7 bases, with 8 bases between. In DNA form, the CDR3 reads TGTGCCAGCAGCTTGGTGTCGGAGAATGAGCAGTTCTTC. This encodes CASSLVSENEQFF.

The V and J genes are TRBV28 and TRBJ1-5, with D hard to call. V was cut by 11 bases and J by 6 bases, with 14 bases left in between. Germline loops: CDR1 MDHEN, CDR2 SYDVKM. The CDR3 covers 12 residues. Here the CDR3 DNA reads TGTGCCTCCCTTGGTGGGCGTCAGCCCCAGCATTTT. As protein: CASLGGRQPQHF.

V usage is TRBV7-3 and J usage is TRBJ2-7; a possible D gene is TRBD2 (6 bases). Germline loops: CDR1 SGHTA, CDR2 FQGTGA. This CDR3 has 14 amino acids. The germline V and J ends were trimmed by 3 bases and 3 bases, with 12 bases remaining between them. Written as DNA, the CDR3 is TGTGCCAGCAGCTTGACTGGGGGAGGCTACGAGCAGTACTTC. Protein sequence: CASSLTGGGYEQYF.

J is TRBJ1-1 and V is TRBV9, with D possibly being TRBD1 (6 bases). The germline gives CDR1 SGDLS, CDR2 YYNGEE. The CDR3 totals 15 residues. Trimming shortened V by 3 bases and J by 4 bases, and 16 bases separated the two germline ends. This CDR3 is CASSEYREWGTEAFF. The CDR3 bases are TGTGCCAGCAGCGAATACAGGGAGTGGGGCACTGAAGCTTTCTTT.

This clone was seen more than once but under ten times. The chain uses TRBV7-6 and TRBJ1-1; D might be TRBD1 (6 bases). This CDR3 contains 15 residues. Germline V gene sequence: CDR1 SGHVS, CDR2 FNYEAQ. V shed 1 base and J shed 6 bases, with 15 bases lying between them. In DNA, the CDR3 is TGTGCCAGCAGCTTAGGTCCAGGGGCGATGGCTGAAGCTTTCTTT. It yields the protein CASSLGPGAMAEAFF.

The chain links TRBV14 to TRBJ2-1; TRBD2 matches 7 bases. Germline V gene sequence: CDR1 SGHDN, CDR2 FVKESK. CDR3 size: 15 residues. The V gene end was trimmed by 4 bases and the J gene end by 4 bases; junction bases not matched to a gene: 7. The CDR3 spells CASSPMAGAYNEQFF. DNA for the CDR3: TGTGCCAGCAGCCCCATGGCGGGAGCGTACAATGAGCAGTTCTTC.

This chain links TRBV21-1 with TRBJ1-6; TRBD1 was called by the table and not checked on the DNA. TRBV21-1 is a known pseudogene. The CDR3 has 17 residues. CDR3 DNA: TGTGCCAGCAGCAAAGAGGAGGCGGACAGGGTGCATTCACCCCTCCACTTT. Protein product: CASSKEEADRVHSPLHF.

This chain connects TRBV14 to TRBJ2-3; 9 nucleotides align to TRBD1. The germline V gene encodes CDR1 SGHDN and CDR2 FVKESK. V dropped 3 bases and J dropped 5; count of bases not matched to a gene: 6. The CDR3 has 15 amino acids. The chain's CDR3 is CASSHTGGFGDTQYF. The CDR3 DNA follows: TGTGCCAGCAGCCACACAGGGGGCTTCGGAGATACGCAGTATTTT. Together with reference TRBV14 and TRBJ2-3, the CDR3 gives the full variable domain: EAGVTQFPSHSVIEKGQTVTLRCDPISGHDNLYWYRRVMGKEIKFLLHFVKESKQDESGMPNNRFLAERTGGTYSTLKVQPAELEDSGVYFCASSHTGGFGDTQYFGPGTRLTVL.

The chain joins TRBV19 to TRBJ2-6; TRBD1 matches 8 bases. Germline V gene lookup returns CDR1 LNHDA and CDR2 SQIVND (reference sequence). There are 19 residues in the CDR3. The junction had 11 bases not matched to a gene; V was cut back by 1 base and J by 3 bases. The CDR3 here is CASSIAPGQGYGGANVLTF. CDR3 DNA: TGTGCCAGTAGTATAGCTCCCGGACAGGGCTATGGTGGGGCCAACGTCCTGACTTTC.

This chain links TRBV28 with TRBJ2-1; 9 bases align to TRBD2. Germline V gene sequence: CDR1 MDHEN, CDR2 SYDVKM. This CDR3 region has 18 residues. The V and J ends lost 6 bases and 2 bases, in that order; junction bases with no gene match: 14. CDR3 residues: CASSPGIYSGSAYNEQFF. The DNA for the CDR3 is TGTGCCAGCAGCCCTGGAATCTATAGCGGGAGCGCCTACAATGAGCAGTTCTTC.

The chain couples TRBV4-3 to TRBJ2-1, with 11 bases lining up with TRBD2. Unmatched junction bases numbered 5, after V lost 0 bases and J lost 4 bases. CDR1 LGHNA and CDR2 YSLEER come from the germline V gene. This CDR3 contains 17 residues. The CDR3 DNA is TGCGCCAGCAGCCAAGATACTAGCGGGAGTGGGTACAATGAGCAGTTCTTC. It specifies CASSQDTSGSGYNEQFF.

The V gene is TRBV4-2, the J gene TRBJ1-2; weak D call: TRBD1 (5 bases). Germline CDR1 is LGHNA and CDR2 is YNFKEQ. The CDR3 has 15 residues. V was clipped by 4 bases and J by 5 bases, with 17 bases between them. CDR3 DNA sequence: TGTGCCAGCAGCCCCCAGGGACTCACCACATATGGCTACACCTTC. It yields the protein CASSPQGLTTYGYTF.

The chain carries TRBV9 and TRBJ2-7; 7 bases agree with TRBD1. Germline values: CDR1 SGDLS, CDR2 YYNGEE. J was trimmed by 2 bases and V by 4 bases; bases with no gene match: 3. The CDR3 covers 13 residues. The DNA for the CDR3 is TGTGCCAGCAGCAAAGGGACAGCCTACGAGCAGTACTTC. It translates to CASSKGTAYEQYF.

The chain joins TRBV30 to TRBJ2-3; 11 nucleotides line up with TRBD2. CDR1 and CDR2 from the germline V gene are GTSNPN and SVGIG (reference sequence). The length of the CDR3 is 15 residues. Losses at the gene ends were 2 bases for V and 5 bases for J; bases not matched to a gene: 6. Here the CDR3 DNA reads TGTGCCTGGAGTAAGTTAGCGGGGGGGCAAGATACGCAGTATTTT. This sequence encodes CAWSKLAGGQDTQYF.

The chain employs TRBV28 and TRBJ1-4; D gene uncertain. The ends were cut back, 2 bases at V and 2 bases at J, with 15 bases in the middle. Germline lookup yields CDR1 MDHEN and CDR2 SYDVKM. The CDR3 extends over 17 amino acids. CDR3 amino acids: CASSLAPMRATNEKLFF. Here the CDR3 DNA reads TGTGCCAGCAGTTTAGCCCCGATGAGGGCCACTAATGAAAAACTGTTTTTT.

The table lists this clone with a few counts. The chain recombines TRBV5-1 with TRBJ2-5, with 7 nucleotides matching TRBD2. The CDR3 runs 14 residues. Trimming cost V 2 bases and J 2 bases; bases outside gene matches: 3. Germline V lookup: CDR1 SGHRS, CDR2 YFSETQ. The CDR3 protein is CASSLREGQETQYF. CDR3 DNA sequence: TGCGCCAGCAGCTTAAGGGAGGGGCAAGAGACCCAGTACTTC. Complete variable domain (other parts from reference TRBV5-1 and TRBJ2-5): KAGVTQTPRYLIKTRGQQVTLSCSPISGHRSVSWYQQTPGQGLQFLFEYFSETQRNKGNFPGRFSGRQFSNSRSEMNVSTLELGDSALYLCASSLREGQETQYFGPGTRLLVL.

The chain recombines TRBV10-2 with TRBJ2-3; 7 positions agree with TRBD2. After removal of 7 bases from V and 4 bases from J, the junction contained 8 bases not matched to a gene. CDR1 WSHSY and CDR2 SAAADI come from the germline V gene. The CDR3 is 14 residues long. CDR3 DNA: TGCGCCAGCACGGGAGGTGGGTCAGCAGATACGCAGTATTTT. Amino acid sequence: CASTGGGSADTQYF.

V usage is TRBV4-2 and J usage is TRBJ1-2, with D hard to call. Trimming left V 0 bases short and J 8 bases short, with 10 bases between. The CDR3 is 13 amino acids. Germline V gene data show CDR1 as LGHNA and CDR2 as YNFKEQ. The CDR3 DNA sequence: TGTGCCAGCAGCCAAGAGCGGGCCGGCGGCTACACCTTC. Protein product: CASSQERAGGYTF.